The clone carrying this T cell receptor (beta chain) was seen a few times. Its target is not known. The data were taken from a study of blood T cells in healthy people across ages. V was pared by 3 bases and J by 2 bases, with 10 bases of the junction left unmatched. The CDR3 is 16 residues long. Germline loops: CDR1 SGDLS, CDR2 YYNGEE. The second PCR ran about 6 to 11 cycles with a sample-barcoded 5' primer and J-beta primers. One entry per CDR3 protein, called by TCRdb with MiXCR from the 5' RACE reads. Of 1.5 million to 2 million distinct CDR3 sequences in the sample, approximately 39% are singletons; the top ten hold under 30%. Study results and caveats: Naive CD4+ cell counts and diversity both ran higher in long-lived than in aged donors.

The chain combines TRBV9 with TRBJ2-7, with 8 bases fitting TRBD2. The TCR originated in a human donor in good health. Sequenced input: blood. CDR3 protein: CASSEGGRGGTYEQYF. CDR3 coding DNA: TGTGCCAGCAGCGAGGGCGGCCGGGGGGGCACCTACGAGCAGTACTTC.